The 10 T cell receptor beta chains reported below all come from one sample, sequenced in a study of T cells in Graves' hyperthyroidism and ophthalmopathy. Authors of the study amplified TCR beta CDR3 regions from RNA transcripts. The study used the HTBI primer set for a first-round RT-PCR of the TCR CDR3. From the multiplex PCR reads, TCRdb called clonotypes with MiXCR, one entry per CDR3 protein. The sample includes around 800,000 distinct CDR3 sequences, about two fifths of them seen just once. Sequencing input: blood. Receptors originate from a man between 18 and 29 years old with Graves' hyperthyroidism.

This clonotype was recorded a few times. This sequence joins TRBV4-1 and TRBJ1-2, with 8 nucleotides matching TRBD1. The V gene end was trimmed by 0 bases and the J gene end by 8 bases; junction bases not matched to a gene: 5. This CDR3 contains 14 residues. Germline CDR1 MGHRA, CDR2 YSYEKL. The CDR3 region is CASSQEDRVGGYTF. The CDR3 nucleotides are TGCGCCAGCAGCCAAGAGGACAGGGTGGGCGGCTACACCTTC.

The CDR3 loop is CASSQTGTGEDGYTF. The CDR3 DNA reads TGTGCCAGCAGCCAAACCGGGACAGGGGAGGATGGCTACACCTTC. The chain uses TRBV9 and TRBJ1-2; 10 bases fit TRBD1. CDR3 length: 15 amino acids. The V and J ends lost 4 bases and 6 bases, in that order; junction bases with no gene match: 9. Per germline, CDR1 SGDLS and CDR2 YYNGEE.

Remarks on this clonotype: A much larger clone differs by one base, so this may be a read error. This chain joins TRBV10-3 and TRBJ1-3; TRBD1 agrees at 7 bases. Germline V lookup: CDR1 ENHRY, CDR2 SYGVKD. The CDR3 sequence is 16 residues long. The trim removed 8 bases at V and 2 bases at J, leaving 12 bases unmatched. CDR3 protein: CAIGSGTVLPGNTIYF. CDR3 DNA: TGTGCCATCGGTTCCGGGACAGTTCTCCCTGGAAACACCATATATTTT.

This clonotype was picked up a small number of times. The chain is built from TRBV5-1 and TRBJ2-7; TRBD2 is a possible D gene (6 bases). The V end was cut by 7 bases, the J end by 2 bases, with 13 bases between. Per the germline V gene, CDR1 is SGHRS and CDR2 is YFSETQ. The CDR3 consists of 13 residues. For the CDR3, the DNA is TGCGCCAGCGGGGGTAGCGGAGCCTACGAGCAGTACTTC. It encodes CASGGSGAYEQYF.

J is TRBJ1-3 and V is TRBV4-2; tentative D call: TRBD1 (6 bases). Per the germline V gene, CDR1 is LGHNA and CDR2 is YNFKEQ. V lost 6 bases to trimming and J lost 0 bases, with 27 bases between them. This CDR3 is built from 20 residues. CDR3 nucleotide sequence: TGTGCCAGCAGTCCCTCGGGGGGCTGGGACACCGGGGACTCTGGAAACACCATATATTTT. Translation: CASSPSGGWDTGDSGNTIYF.

As to this clonotype: Being one base from a much bigger clone, this may be a read error. This sequence joins TRBV10-3 and TRBJ2-5, with 12 bases identical to TRBD2. V lost 10 bases and J lost 9; bases outside the gene matches: 12. Germline V gene lookup returns CDR1 ENHRY and CDR2 SYGVKD. This CDR3 is 14 amino acids long. CDR3 DNA: TGTGCCACCTTACTAGCGGGGGGTCGTAGGGCCCAGTACTTC. Translation gives CATLLAGGRRAQYF.

The chain has TRBV6-5 and TRBJ1-1; 9 positions match TRBD1. V lost 4 bases and J lost 5; bases outside the gene matches: 5. The CDR3 loop spans 14 amino acids. In germline, CDR1 is MNHEY, CDR2 SVGAGI. This CDR3 is CASSFGQGTTEAFF. CDR3 nucleotide sequence: TGTGCCAGCAGTTTCGGACAGGGGACAACTGAAGCTTTCTTT.

This clonotype was seen many times. The genes are TRBV29-1 and TRBJ1-1, with a possible D match to TRBD1 (6 bases). Trimming left V 6 bases short and J 3 bases short, with 17 bases between. Germline V gene data show CDR1 as SQVTM and CDR2 as ANQGSEA. This CDR3 spans 14 amino acids. The CDR3, as DNA: TGCAGCGTCCGAGAGGGGGGTAGGGACACTGAAGCTTTCTTT. It is translated as CSVREGGRDTEAFF.

This clonotype appeared many times. The V and J genes are TRBV15 and TRBJ2-5; D tentatively fits TRBD1 or TRBD2 (6 bases each). Germline V lookup: CDR1 LNHNV, CDR2 YYDKDF (reference sequence). This CDR3 region has 14 residues. V lost 1 base, J lost 5 bases, and 11 bases lay in between. CDR3 coding DNA: TGTGCCACCAGCAGAGTCGGGGGCATGGAGACCCAGTACTTC. The encoded protein is CATSRVGGMETQYF.

This clonotype occurred many times. This chain connects TRBV5-1 to TRBJ1-4; D may be TRBD1 (5 bases). The CDR3 is 15 amino acids. Germline V lookup: CDR1 SGHRS, CDR2 YFSETQ. V gave up 0 bases and J gave up 3 bases, with 9 bases separating them. Here the CDR3 DNA reads TGCGCCAGCAGCTTGGGAACACAGGCTAATGAAAAACTGTTTTTT. Protein sequence: CASSLGTQANEKLFF.